This entry lists 14 T cell receptor beta chains sequenced from one sample in a study of shared clonotypes between healthy human individuals. The table came from immunoSEQ multiplex PCR; TCRdb's copy has only in-frame clones and leaves some out. The table lists roughly 2 million clones, over 85% of them singletons, with 0.1% to 0.15% in the top ten. The sequenced sample consisted of naive CD4+ T cells sorted from blood. Stated subset: CD45RA+ positively selected. These receptors were collected from a man aged 18 to 30 in good health.

This rearrangement joins TRBV15 to TRBJ1-6; D possibly corresponds to TRBD1 (5 bases). The CDR3 has 14 amino acids. V was cut by 8 bases and J by 10 bases, with 18 bases left in between. In germline, CDR1 is LNHNV, CDR2 YYDKDF (reference sequence). The CDR3 DNA sequence: TGTGCCACCGCGCCCACAGGTGGGTACTCACCCCTCCACTTT. It translates to CATAPTGGYSPLHF.

The chain is built from TRBV5-1 and TRBJ1-4; D is ambiguous. Germline CDR1 reads SGHRS; CDR2 reads YFSETQ. The germline V and J ends were trimmed by 5 bases and 0 bases, with 17 bases remaining between them. There are 17 residues in the CDR3. This chain's CDR3 is CASRESDGIATNEKLFF. For the CDR3, the DNA is TGCGCCAGCAGGGAATCGGACGGTATTGCAACTAATGAAAAACTGTTTTTT.

This clone has only one observation. The chain employs TRBV11-2 and TRBJ2-1; D may be TRBD2 (5 bases). There are 13 residues in the CDR3. CDR1 is SGHAT and CDR2 is FQNNGV in the germline V gene. V lost 8 bases to trimming and J lost 10 bases, with 18 bases between them. CDR3 nucleotide sequence: TGTGCCAGCGGGAGTACGTCGCGCCTGGAGCAGTTCTTC. Its translation: CASGSTSRLEQFF.

In its sample, this clone was seen once. The chain carries TRBV2 and TRBJ1-5; TRBD1 agrees at 12 bases. The CDR3 sequence is 14 residues long. Losses at the gene ends were 6 bases for V and 7 bases for J; bases not matched to a gene: 4. CDR1 is SNHLY, CDR2 FYNNEI, per germline. Here the CDR3 DNA reads TGTGCCAGCAGAGGGACAGGGGGCGAACAGCCCCAGCATTTT. Amino acid sequence: CASRGTGGEQPQHF.

The chain combines TRBV6-6 with TRBJ1-3; a possible D gene is TRBD1 (5 bases). This CDR3 is built from 14 residues. Germline-derived CDR1 and CDR2 are MNHNY and SVGAGI (reference sequence). The V gene lost 6 bases and the J gene lost 0 bases, with 9 bases spanning the gap. The CDR3: CASSPTVSGNTIYF. The CDR3 DNA is TGTGCCAGCAGCCCGACAGTCTCTGGAAACACCATATATTTT.

This clone is a singleton in its sample. The chain carries TRBV10-1 and TRBJ1-1; 9 bases align to TRBD1. In germline, CDR1 is WNHNN, CDR2 SYGVQD (reference sequence). There are 17 residues in the CDR3. With V trimmed by 2 bases and J by 4 bases, 11 bases remained unmatched. The DNA of the CDR3 is TGCGCCAGCAGTGAGCCTTTAGGACAGGGGAAGATCACTGAAGCTTTCTTT. As protein: CASSEPLGQGKITEAFF.

This clone was counted only a few times. Within the sample, other DNA sequences also encode this same CDR3. The CDR3 region is CASSRGQQETQYF. CDR3 in DNA: TGTGCCAGCAGCCGAGGACAGCAAGAGACCCAGTACTTC. The V call is TRBV9, the J call TRBJ2-5; tentatively, D is TRBD1 (6 bases). The CDR3 is made up of 13 amino acids. The germline V gene encodes CDR1 SGDLS and CDR2 YYNGEE. V shed 4 bases and J shed 2 bases, with 9 bases lying between them.

The V and J genes are TRBV9 and TRBJ2-2; D perhaps matches TRBD1 (5 bases). CDR1 is SGDLS and CDR2 is YYNGEE in the germline V gene. The V end was cut by 4 bases, the J end by 3 bases, with 13 bases between. This CDR3 is built from 15 residues. CDR3 DNA sequence: TGTGCCAGCAGCTTGACAGCCCTCGACACCGGGGAGCTGTTTTTT. Amino acid sequence: CASSLTALDTGELFF.

The rearrangement joins TRBV30 to TRBJ1-6; D is ambiguous. Germline V gene sequence: CDR1 GTSNPN, CDR2 SVGIG (reference sequence). V was cut by 3 bases and J by 5 bases, with 8 bases left in between. The CDR3 extends over 13 amino acids. In DNA, the CDR3 is TGTGCCTGGAGGACGGAGAATAATTCACCCCTCCACTTT. Translating it yields CAWRTENNSPLHF.

As to this clone: This may stem from a read error, because a much larger clone lies one nucleotide away. Other DNA sequences within the sample encode an identical CDR3. The rearrangement uses TRBV2 and TRBJ2-7, with D tentatively TRBD1 (6 bases). This CDR3 has 11 amino acids. V was shortened by 7 bases and J by 3 bases, with 7 bases between the two germline ends. The germline gives CDR1 SNHLY, CDR2 FYNNEI. CDR3 in amino acids: CASTDSYEQYF. The DNA for the CDR3 is TGTGCCAGCACGGACAGCTACGAGCAGTACTTC.

The rearrangement uses TRBV18 and TRBJ2-2, with D possibly called TRBD1 or TRBD2 (5 bases each). Trimming removed 4 bases from V and 6 bases from J, with 12 bases in between. Germline CDR1 and CDR2: KGHSH and LQKENI. The CDR3 covers 14 residues. The CDR3 coding sequence is TGTGCCAGCTCACGGATCGAGGGGCCCGGGGAGCTGTTTTTT. Amino acid sequence: CASSRIEGPGELFF.

This chain connects TRBV11-3 to TRBJ2-3; 7 positions agree with TRBD2. Per germline, CDR1 SGHNT and CDR2 YENEEA. V gave up 1 base and J gave up 0 bases; unmatched junction bases: 10. This CDR3 is built from 18 residues. The CDR3 here is CASSLGVGGNPSTDTQYF. CDR3 bases: TGTGCCAGCAGCTTAGGAGTCGGGGGGAACCCTAGCACAGATACGCAGTATTTT.

Notes on this clone: This specimen includes other DNA sequences encoding the same CDR3. The chain couples TRBV30 to TRBJ1-5; D gene uncertain. Germline assignment: CDR1 GTSNPN and CDR2 SVGIG (reference sequence). Trimming cost V 5 bases and J 0 bases, with 5 bases left between them. This CDR3 is built from 12 residues. In nucleotides, the CDR3 is TGTGCCTGGGGCGATAGCAATCAGCCCCAGCATTTT. Translation gives CAWGDSNQPQHF.

The V gene is TRBV27, the J gene TRBJ1-1; the D gene is possibly TRBD1 (6 bases). This CDR3 is built from 15 residues. V was pared by 3 bases and J by 0 bases, with 11 bases between. Germline CDR1 reads MNHEY; CDR2 reads SMNVEV (reference sequence). CDR3 bases: TGTGCCAGCAGTTTCCGGACAGCCTTGAACACTGAAGCTTTCTTT. Protein: CASSFRTALNTEAFF.